This TCR beta chain was profiled in a study of shared clonotypes between healthy human individuals. Trimming took off 3 bases at V and 5 bases at J, with 8 bases between the two ends. This CDR3 is 12 amino acids long. Germline V gene lookup returns CDR1 MNHEY and CDR2 SMNVEV (reference sequence). Using immunoSEQ multiplex PCR, the repertoire was profiled, and TCRdb retains in-frame clones only, with some absent. The sample lists 500,000 to 650,000 clones, roughly four fifths occurring once. Study-wide findings and caveats: Expectations were that clonotype sharing among donors would be affected by sequencing depth.

A note on this clone: Antigen unknown.

The gene calls are TRBV27 and TRBJ2-7, with a weak D call TRBD2 (5 bases). Source material: PBMCs. The origin of this receptor is a woman aged 40 to 50 in good health. Some clones in this sample may be carry-over from other donors' samples. DNA for the CDR3: TGTGCCAGCAGTTTCTTCGGGAACGAGCAGTACTTC. This codes for CASSFFGNEQYF.